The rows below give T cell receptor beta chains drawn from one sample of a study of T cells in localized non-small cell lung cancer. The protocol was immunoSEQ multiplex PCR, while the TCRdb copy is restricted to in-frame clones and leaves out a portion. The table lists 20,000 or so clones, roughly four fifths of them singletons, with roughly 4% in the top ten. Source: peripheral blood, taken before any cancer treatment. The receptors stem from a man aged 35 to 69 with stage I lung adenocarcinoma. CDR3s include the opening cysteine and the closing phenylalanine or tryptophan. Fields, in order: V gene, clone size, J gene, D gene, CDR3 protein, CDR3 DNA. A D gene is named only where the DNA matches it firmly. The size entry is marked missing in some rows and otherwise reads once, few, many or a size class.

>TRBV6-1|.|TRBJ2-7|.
CASSPPSSTANEQYF
TGTGCCAGCAGCCCCCCGAGCAGCACAGCTAACGAGCAGTACTTC
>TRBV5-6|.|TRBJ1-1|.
CASRDGQNTEAFF
TGTGCCAGCAGGGATGGGCAGAACACTGAAGCTTTCTTT
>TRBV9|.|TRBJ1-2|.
CASRVDSRIGGYTF
TGTGCCAGCAGGGTGGACAGCCGAATCGGGGGCTACACCTTC
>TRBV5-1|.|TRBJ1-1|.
CASRLDSPGTEAFF
TGCGCCAGCAGATTGGACTCTCCAGGAACTGAAGCTTTCTTT
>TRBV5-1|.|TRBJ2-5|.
CASSFSGNQGETQYF
TGCGCCAGCAGCTTTTCAGGGAACCAAGGAGAGACCCAGTACTTC
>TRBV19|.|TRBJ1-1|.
CASTRHKNTEAFF
TGTGCCAGTACGAGACATAAGAACACTGAAGCTTTCTTT
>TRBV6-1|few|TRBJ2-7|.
CASSEEGNTYEQYF
TGTGCCAGCAGTGAAGAGGGGAACACCTACGAGCAGTACTTC
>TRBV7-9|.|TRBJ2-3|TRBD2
CASSPTGTRTDTQYF
TGTGCCAGCAGTCCAACCGGGACTAGGACAGATACGCAGTATTTT
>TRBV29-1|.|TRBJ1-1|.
CSVPGGFNTEAFF
TGCAGCGTCCCTGGGGGATTTAACACTGAAGCTTTCTTT
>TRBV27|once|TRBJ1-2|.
CASRQGIYGYTF
TGTGCCAGTCGCCAGGGGATCTATGGCTACACCTTC
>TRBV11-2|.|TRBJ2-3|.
CASSLLASGTDTQYF
TGTGCCAGCAGCTTATTGGCTAGCGGCACAGATACGCAGTATTTT
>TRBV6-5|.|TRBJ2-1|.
CASSYMGQGSNEQFF
TGTGCCAGCAGTTACATGGGGCAGGGGAGCAATGAGCAGTTCTTC
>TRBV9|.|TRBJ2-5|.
CASSAYHSGLQETQYF
TGTGCCAGCAGCGCATACCACAGTGGCCTCCAAGAGACCCAGTACTTC
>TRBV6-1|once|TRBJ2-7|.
CASRRKLVSYEQYF
TGTGCCAGCAGACGCAAACTTGTTTCCTACGAGCAGTACTTC
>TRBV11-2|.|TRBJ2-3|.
CASSANRDTQYF
TGTGCCAGCAGTGCGAACAGGGATACGCAGTATTTT
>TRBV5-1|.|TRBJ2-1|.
CASSTTPGGPNEQFF
TGCGCCAGCAGCACCACCCCCGGAGGGCCCAATGAGCAGTTCTTC
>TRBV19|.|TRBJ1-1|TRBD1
CASWTGFEAFF
TGTGCCAGCTGGACAGGGTTTGAAGCTTTCTTT
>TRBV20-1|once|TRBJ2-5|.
CSAIRPGTQYF
TGCAGTGCTATCCGGCCTGGGACCCAGTACTTC
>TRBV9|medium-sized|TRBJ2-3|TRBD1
CASSPGTVPTDTQYF
TGTGCCAGCAGCCCTGGGACAGTACCCACAGATACGCAGTATTTT
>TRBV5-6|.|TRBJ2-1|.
CASSFLGGITYNEQFF
TGTGCCAGCAGCTTTTTGGGGGGAATTACCTACAATGAGCAGTTCTTC
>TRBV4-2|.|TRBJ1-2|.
CASSQEGGYTF
TGTGCCAGCAGCCAAGAGGGGGGCTACACCTTC
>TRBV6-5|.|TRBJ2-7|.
CASSLGGHSSYEQYF
TGTGCCAGCAGCCTAGGGGGGCATAGCTCCTACGAGCAGTACTTC
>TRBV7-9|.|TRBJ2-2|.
CASEPMNTGELFF
TGTGCCAGCGAGCCGATGAACACCGGGGAGCTGTTTTTT
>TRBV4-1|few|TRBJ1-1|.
CASSPTLTRGMNTEAFF
TGCGCCAGCAGCCCCACGTTAACCAGGGGAATGAACACTGAAGCTTTCTTT
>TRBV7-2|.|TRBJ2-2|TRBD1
CASSLRQGTGELFF
TGTGCCAGCAGCCTCAGACAGGGAACCGGGGAGCTGTTTTTT
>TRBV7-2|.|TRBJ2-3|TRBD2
CASSRTGGPTDTQYF
TGTGCCAGCAGCCGAACGGGGGGACCCACAGATACGCAGTATTTT
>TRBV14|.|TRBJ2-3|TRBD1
CASSDKGQGHTDTQYF
TGTGCCAGCAGCGATAAGGGACAGGGGCACACAGATACGCAGTATTTT
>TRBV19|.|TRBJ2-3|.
CASSPRDTATWDTQYF
TGTGCCAGTAGTCCGAGAGACACAGCCACTTGGGATACGCAGTATTTT
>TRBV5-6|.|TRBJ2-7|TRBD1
CASSGHGTGLDSYEQYF
TGTGCCAGCAGCGGGCATGGGACAGGGCTTGACTCCTACGAGCAGTACTTC
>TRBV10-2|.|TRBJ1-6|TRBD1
CASSESRGPTGGNSPLHF
TGCGCCAGCAGTGAAAGCAGGGGGCCGACGGGGGGTAATTCACCCCTCCACTTT
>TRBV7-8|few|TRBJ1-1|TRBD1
CASSLTGGTEAFF
TGTGCCAGCAGCTTAACAGGGGGAACTGAAGCTTTCTTT
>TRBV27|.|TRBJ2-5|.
CASSLYGAREAQYF
TGTGCCAGCAGTTTATACGGGGCAAGAGAGGCCCAGTACTTC
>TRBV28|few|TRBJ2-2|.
CASSLGASETGELFF
TGTGCCAGCAGTTTAGGCGCTAGCGAAACCGGGGAGCTGTTTTTT
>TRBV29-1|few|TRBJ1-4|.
CSVHAEGGLFF
TGCAGCGTCCACGCCGAAGGAGGGCTGTTTTTT
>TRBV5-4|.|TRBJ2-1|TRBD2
CASRRAGGPSYNEQFF
TGTGCCAGCAGACGAGCGGGGGGGCCTTCCTACAATGAGCAGTTCTTC
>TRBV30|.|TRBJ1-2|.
CAWSVLSRQRDYGYTF
TGTGCCTGGAGTGTACTCTCCCGACAAAGAGATTATGGCTACACCTTC
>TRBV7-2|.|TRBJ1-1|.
CASSLAGWGTEAFF
TGTGCCAGCAGCTTAGCAGGCTGGGGGACTGAAGCTTTCTTT
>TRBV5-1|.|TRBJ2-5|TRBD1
CASSLSRTGPQETQYF
TGCGCCAGCAGCTTGTCCCGGACAGGACCACAAGAGACCCAGTACTTC
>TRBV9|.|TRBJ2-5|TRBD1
CASSSGTGRSETQYF
TGTGCCAGCAGCTCAGGGACAGGGAGGTCAGAGACCCAGTACTTC
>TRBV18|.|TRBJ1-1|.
CASSPGGTRNTEAFF
TGTGCCAGCTCACCGGGTGGAACTAGGAACACTGAAGCTTTCTTT
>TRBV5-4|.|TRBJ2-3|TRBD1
CASSPETGYSTDTQYF
TGTGCCAGCAGCCCAGAGACAGGGTATAGCACAGATACGCAGTATTTT
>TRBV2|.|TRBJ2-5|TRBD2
CASRGTSAAETQYF
TGTGCCAGCAGGGGGACTAGTGCGGCAGAGACCCAGTACTTC
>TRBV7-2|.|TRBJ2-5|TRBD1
CASSLGDRNYQETQYF
TGTGCCAGCAGCTTAGGGGACAGGAATTACCAAGAGACCCAGTACTTC
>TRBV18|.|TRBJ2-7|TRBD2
CASSPMVAGGTPEQYF
TGTGCCAGCTCACCAATGGTAGCGGGAGGTACGCCCGAGCAGTACTTC